This passage covers 14 T cell receptor beta chains from one sample sequenced in a study of blood T cell repertoires in COVID-19. Profiling relied on immunoSEQ multiplex PCR, and the TCRdb table lists in-frame clones only, not all of them. The repertoire has about 140,000 clones, about 83% of them found once; the top ten carry 3.5% to 4.5%. Sequencing used peripheral blood. Receptor source: a woman aged 40 to 49 with acute or convalescent COVID-19.

The rearrangement joins TRBV27 to TRBJ1-6; D gene ambiguous. The CDR3 contains 16 residues. Germline assignment: CDR1 MNHEY and CDR2 SMNVEV (reference sequence). V lost 2 bases and J lost 1, with 9 bases in between. The CDR3 DNA sequence: TGTGCCAGCAGTTTAGGCGGAGGGTCCTATAATTCACCCCTCCACTTT. This translates into CASSLGGGSYNSPLHF.

The V call is TRBV28, the J call TRBJ2-2; perhaps TRBD1 as D (6 bases). CDR3 length equals 16 residues. Germline assignment: CDR1 MDHEN and CDR2 SYDVKM. Trimming pared 3 bases from V and 4 bases from J, leaving 15 bases between. The CDR3 DNA follows: TGTGCCAGCAGTTTTAGGCGAGGACAGACCACCGGGGAGCTGTTTTTT. Residues: CASSFRRGQTTGELFF.

The gene calls are TRBV9 and TRBJ2-2; 9 nucleotides line up with TRBD1. The CDR3 loop spans 16 amino acids. CDR1 is SGDLS and CDR2 is YYNGEE in the germline V gene. V trimming: 2 bases; J trimming: 1 base; junction bases outside the gene matches: 3. The CDR3 sequence: CASSVGQGLNTGELFF. The CDR3 DNA follows: TGTGCCAGCAGCGTCGGACAGGGGCTGAACACCGGGGAGCTGTTTTTT. Based on the CDR3 plus reference TRBV9 and TRBJ2-2, the full variable domain is DSGVTQTPKHLITATGQRVTLRCSPRSGDLSVYWYQQSLDQGLQFLIQYYNGEERAKGNILERFSAQQFPDLHSELNLSSLELGDSALYFCASSVGQGLNTGELFFGEGSRLTVL.

The chain is built from TRBV5-1 and TRBJ2-1; 13 nucleotides match TRBD2. This CDR3 has 15 residues. Germline CDR1 SGHRS, CDR2 YFSETQ. With V trimmed by 4 bases and J by 9 bases, 7 bases remained unmatched. Here the CDR3 reads CASSLLAGGLGEQFF. Here the CDR3 DNA reads TGCGCCAGCAGCCTACTAGCGGGGGGGCTCGGTGAGCAGTTCTTC.

V usage is TRBV12-3 or TRBV12-4 and J usage is TRBJ1-1; 7 nucleotides match TRBD1. The CDR3 extends over 11 amino acids. The J segment lost 11 bases and the V segment lost 5 bases, leaving 5 bases of the junction unmatched. The CDR3 nucleotides read TGTGCCAGCAGTCCGACAGGGAGGGCTTTCTTT. This sequence encodes CASSPTGRAFF.

The rearrangement links TRBV28 to TRBJ2-7, with 9 bases that match TRBD2. V dropped 4 bases and J dropped 5; count of bases not matched to a gene: 3. Germline V CDR1 and CDR2: MDHEN, SYDVKM. The CDR3 loop spans 13 amino acids. CDR3: CASSSGLANEQYF. The CDR3 DNA follows: TGTGCCAGCAGTTCCGGACTAGCGAACGAGCAGTACTTC.

This chain connects TRBV6-2 or TRBV6-3 to TRBJ2-3, with TRBD2 identical over 11 bases. The germline CDR1 and CDR2 sequences are MNHEY and SVGEGT. J gave up 1 base and V 0 bases, and 6 bases lay outside the gene matches. CDR3 length: 18 residues. CDR3 residues: CASSYSAGSGRGTDTQYF. CDR3 in DNA: TGTGCCAGCAGTTACTCCGCCGGTAGCGGGAGGGGCACAGATACGCAGTATTTT.

This clone has a single count. This chain joins TRBV7-2 and TRBJ2-1; weak D call: TRBD2 (7 bases). This CDR3 region has 15 residues. V lost 2 bases and J 7 bases, leaving 15 bases between the germline ends. Looked up from germline, CDR1 is SGHTA and CDR2 is FQGNSA. The CDR3 spells CASSLWRGGHNEQFF. The CDR3 coding sequence is TGTGCCAGCAGCTTATGGCGCGGGGGACATAATGAGCAGTTCTTC.

This sequence joins TRBV7-6 and TRBJ2-3, with 8 bases identical to TRBD1. Germline-derived CDR1 and CDR2 are SGHVS and FNYEAQ. With 6 bases clipped from V and 4 bases from J, the junction kept 3 bases outside the gene matches. This CDR3 is 13 amino acids long. The CDR3 here is CASSSRGPDTQYF. The CDR3 bases are TGTGCCAGCAGTTCCAGGGGGCCAGATACGCAGTATTTT.

The chain is built from TRBV6-5 and TRBJ1-4; TRBD1 might be the D (6 bases). The germline V gene has CDR1 MNHEY and CDR2 SVGAGI. The CDR3 length is 14 residues. V gave up 5 bases and J gave up 5 bases, with 12 bases separating them. The CDR3 loop reads CASSRDTANEKLFF. CDR3 bases: TGTGCCAGCAGTCGGGACACAGCAAATGAAAAACTGTTTTTT.

J is TRBJ2-1 and V is TRBV30; D may be TRBD1 (6 bases). V was cut by 0 bases and J by 16 bases, with 16 bases left in between. Per germline, CDR1 GTSNPN and CDR2 SVGIG (reference sequence). The CDR3 contains 12 residues. CDR3 loop: CAWSVQGSNSFF. CDR3 sequence (DNA): TGTGCCTGGAGTGTACAGGGCAGTAATAGTTTCTTC.

The sample holds a few counts of this clone. This chain connects TRBV9 to TRBJ1-2, with a weak D call TRBD1 (5 bases). CDR1 and CDR2 from the germline V gene are SGDLS and YYNGEE. The length of the CDR3 is 13 residues. V lost 0 bases and J lost 5, with 8 bases in between. The DNA of the CDR3 is TGTGCCAGCAGCGTAGCAGGGTGGTATGGCTACACCTTC. It specifies CASSVAGWYGYTF.

The gene calls are TRBV20-1 and TRBJ1-2; D call uncertain. Trimming pared 3 bases from V and 7 bases from J, leaving 9 bases between. Germline values: CDR1 DFQATT, CDR2 SNEGSKA (reference sequence). The CDR3 extends over 11 amino acids. The chain's CDR3 is CSASAGSGYTF. The CDR3 DNA reads TGCAGTGCTAGTGCGGGGTCTGGCTACACCTTC.

This clone occurred once. The chain combines TRBV14 with TRBJ2-1, with 15 bases lining up with TRBD2. The junction had 1 base not matched to a gene; V was cut back by 3 bases and J by 1 base. The CDR3 runs to 17 residues. CDR1 and CDR2 from the germline V gene are SGHDN and FVKESK. CDR3 protein: CASSHGTSGRSYNEQFF. CDR3 nucleotides: TGTGCCAGCAGCCACGGGACTAGCGGGAGGTCCTACAATGAGCAGTTCTTC.